This T cell receptor (beta chain) was sequenced during a study of blood T cell repertoires in COVID-19 (dated by TCRdb to between 2020 and 2021). Context from the whole study: Samples covering the acute and convalescent phases of COVID-19 were provided by collaborators in the United States, Italy and Spain. The prospective study material was composed of cDNA or gDNA derived from T cells, B-cell-depleted T cells, or PBMCs. Deeply sampled blood TCRbeta repertoires from subjects exposed to, actively infected with, or recovered from COVID-19 were included in the dataset. A freely available public database, intended as a resource for researchers studying the immune response to SARS-CoV-2, is where the repertoires were released. Samples came from the ongoing ImmuneRACE study (first 160 participants) plus 1,254 subjects from 6 global collaborators. Nearly every sample came with metadata listing a de-identified subject ID, COVID-19 status, age in years and sex. Where available, HLA class I and class II types were taken from metadata supplied by the sample provider and were not determined by assay-based typing.

At one collaborating source in Seattle, patients were enrolled during active infection and were followed longitudinally through the course of disease. The collaborating institutions used their own protocols to collect whole blood in K2EDTA tubes. For TCRbeta analysis, collaborator samples were shipped as frozen whole blood, as isolated PBMCs, or as DNA extracted from either sample type. Here is what the overall study found, with its caveats: How much clinical and demographic metadata was included differed by source and by participant, and the metadata was provided uncurated.

Sequences MNHEY (CDR1) and SVGEGT (CDR2) are obtained from the germline V gene. The V end loses 5 bases and the J end loses 3 bases, and a stretch of 27 bases separates them. The cysteine opens and the phenylalanine closes a CDR3 of 19 amino acids. Of the read, only the CDR3 DNA is kept; its 57 bases are in frame from base 1. Turning to this clone: Its recognized antigen is unknown. Base qualities are not recorded, but no much larger clone differs from it by a single base.

TCRbeta CDR3 regions were amplified from genomic DNA using the immunoSEQ Assay, a bias-controlled multiplex PCR. As for the authors' bioinformatics: Within the assay, amplification of reference gene primers was used to estimate how many nucleated cells each sample contained. Sequence reads were collapsed and filtered to measure the absolute abundance of every unique TCRbeta CDR3 rearrangement. For each sample, productive Simpson clonality was calculated as the square root of Simpson's diversity index over productive rearrangements. TCRdb provides this immuneACCESS table in a form limited to in-frame rearrangements. Some clones are lacking; in checked studies, under half of them reflect an unresolved V gene, and why the rest are absent is not known. V, J and clone size were drawn from that table, and D and trimming were deduced from the DNA. This sample lists roughly 120,000 clones; more than 70% were detected once. The biggest ten clones account for 3.2% of the sample.

The chain joins TRBV6-2 or TRBV6-3 to TRBJ2-3; the D gene is possibly TRBD1, with 8 bases matching. Material: peripheral blood. This TCR derives from a woman older than 75 with COVID-19, enrolled during active disease. At the DNA level, the sequence is TGTGCCAGCAGTCGGACAGGGAGGGCGGGAGTGGATCGGACAGATACGCAGTATTTT. It specifies CASSRTGRAGVDRTDTQYF.